This T cell receptor beta chain was obtained from a study of CD8+ T cells in alopecia areata. The wider study: The percentage of affected scalp area served as the score of severity for treated patients. Findings and limits, study-wide: Scalp sample sequencing also detects resident alphabeta T cells of normal skin. Scalp clonality and expanded CD8+ clones among the top 100 fell significantly with tofacitinib.

After isolation, RNA underwent reverse transcription to generate cDNA as the sequencing template. Produced via immunoSEQ multiplex PCR; TCRdb's table is partial and in-frame only. The sample holds around 190,000 clones; around 60% are singletons and the top ten take 0.65% to 0.7%. Between the trimmed V and J ends, which lost 6 bases and 3 bases, there was a span of 13 bases. The CDR3 runs to 14 residues. Looked up from germline, CDR1 is MNHEY and CDR2 is SVGAGI. Points on this clone: Its antigen is still unknown.

Treatment reported: oral pan-JAK inhibitor, 5-10 mg twice daily. Peripheral blood and lesional scalp punch biopsies were taken from alopecia areata patients. The chain is built from TRBV6-5 and TRBJ2-3, with D possibly matching TRBD2 (6 bases). The sample was CD4+ T cells sorted from blood, taken at week 4, from a patient treated with tofacitinib. The origin of this receptor is a human donor with alopecia areata. This CDR3 is CASREGAGTDTQYF. DNA of the CDR3: TGTGCCAGCAGAGAAGGGGCGGGAACAGATACGCAGTATTTT.